The 28 T cell receptor beta chains given below trace back to one sample, sequenced in a study of blood T cell repertoires in COVID-19. Data came from immunoSEQ multiplex PCR; TCRdb stores just in-frame clones and leaves some out. The repertoire holds about 240,000 clones, approximately 82% seen once, with 3% to 4% in the top ten. Sequences were obtained from peripheral blood. These receptor sequences come from a woman aged 18 to 35 with acute or convalescent COVID-19.

This clone was counted between two and nine times. The chain recombines TRBV4-3 with TRBJ2-1; D is possibly TRBD2 (5 bases). The ends were cut back, 1 base at V and 3 bases at J, with 7 bases in the middle. This CDR3 region has 14 residues. From germline, CDR1 is LGHNA and CDR2 YSLEER. The DNA of the CDR3 is TGCGCCAGCAGCCAAGGGAGCGGCTACAATGAGCAGTTCTTC. It is translated as CASSQGSGYNEQFF.

The chain recombines TRBV18 with TRBJ2-2, with 9 positions matching TRBD1. With V trimmed by 0 bases and J by 5 bases, 4 bases remained unmatched. The CDR3 spans 16 residues. Germline CDR1 KGHSH, CDR2 LQKENI. As DNA, the CDR3 is TGTGCCAGCTCACCACCTGGGACAGGGCCAACCGGGGAGCTGTTTTTT. Its protein product is CASSPPGTGPTGELFF.

Only a few counts were recorded for this clone. The chain couples TRBV4-3 to TRBJ1-2, with D possibly being TRBD1 (6 bases). CDR3 size: 14 residues. The V end was cut by 0 bases, the J end by 4 bases, with 9 bases between. Germline CDR1 reads LGHNA; CDR2 reads YSLEER. CDR3 region: CASSQDRGGYGYTF. DNA of the CDR3: TGCGCCAGCAGCCAAGACAGGGGCGGCTATGGCTACACCTTC.

Worth noting for this clone: Germline is not matched at one junction end, which may reflect a read error. The chain is built from TRBV7-7 and TRBJ2-2, with 7 bases aligning to TRBD2. CDR1 is SSHAT, CDR2 FNYEAQ, per germline (reference sequence). The CDR3 has 16 amino acids. The CDR3 DNA reads as TGTGCTAGCAGCTTAGCGGGCCAGCCGAACACCGGGGAGCTGTTTTTT. Its protein product is CASSLAGQPNTGELFF.

This clone was observed a single time. This chain links TRBV7-2 with TRBJ1-4; TRBD1 agrees at 9 bases. This CDR3 is 16 amino acids long. V trimming: 5 bases; J trimming: 5 bases; junction bases outside the gene matches: 9. Germline CDR1 reads SGHTA; CDR2 reads FQGNSA. The CDR3 reads CASSHWVGTGNEKLFF. In DNA form, the CDR3 reads TGTGCCAGCAGCCACTGGGTGGGGACAGGGAATGAAAAACTGTTTTTT.

This clone appeared a few times. V is TRBV27 and J is TRBJ1-2; tentatively, D is TRBD1 (5 bases). CDR1 is MNHEY and CDR2 is SMNVEV in the germline V gene (reference sequence). CDR3 length equals 19 residues. V was clipped by 0 bases and J by 4 bases, with 24 bases between them. The CDR3 reads CASSLSAFGGPRFTYGYTF. CDR3 DNA: TGTGCCAGCAGTTTATCAGCTTTCGGGGGACCCAGGTTCACCTATGGCTACACCTTC.

This sequence joins TRBV30 and TRBJ1-1, with a tentative D call TRBD1 (5 bases). Germline CDR1 is GTSNPN and CDR2 is SVGIG (reference sequence). CDR3 length equals 12 residues. Trimming removed 1 base from V and 5 bases from J, with 8 bases in between. The CDR3 loop is CAWSAGGTEAFF. Here the CDR3 DNA reads TGTGCCTGGAGTGCCGGGGGTACTGAAGCTTTCTTT.

The chain recombines TRBV7-2 with TRBJ2-3; possibly TRBD2 for D (6 bases). From germline, CDR1 is SGHTA and CDR2 FQGNSA. The CDR3 runs to 15 residues. Trimming cost V 2 bases and J 5 bases, with 14 bases left between them. This CDR3 reads CASSLMAGSGDTQYF. The DNA for the CDR3 is TGTGCCAGCAGCTTAATGGCCGGGAGTGGAGATACGCAGTATTTT.

The chain links TRBV15 to TRBJ2-1; D is undetermined. The CDR3 runs to 15 residues. The V gene's germline CDR1 is LNHNV and CDR2 YYDKDF (reference sequence). Trimming removed 0 bases at V and 5 bases at J, with 11 bases between. CDR3 nucleotides: TGTGCCACCAGCAGAGAACAGTATGGTGACAATGAGCAGTTCTTC. Amino acids: CATSREQYGDNEQFF.

The chain combines TRBV11-3 with TRBJ2-3; TRBD2 agrees at 9 bases. Germline V lookup: CDR1 SGHNT, CDR2 YENEEA. With V trimmed by 1 base and J by 1 base, 3 bases remained unmatched. The CDR3 has 16 residues. CDR3 sequence reads: CASSLGSGSRTDTQYF. The CDR3 DNA reads as TGTGCCAGCAGCTTAGGTAGCGGGAGCCGCACAGATACGCAGTATTTT.

This chain connects TRBV14 to TRBJ2-7, with 13 nucleotides matching TRBD2. The CDR3 runs to 14 residues. V lost 3 bases to trimming and J lost 6 bases; unmatched junction nucleotides: 2. In germline, CDR1 is SGHDN, CDR2 FVKESK. Written as DNA, the CDR3 is TGTGCCAGCAGCCATGGACTAGCGGGAGCCGAGCAGTACTTC. This sequence encodes CASSHGLAGAEQYF.

This clone has just one count. The chain has TRBV23-1 and TRBJ1-2; tentative D call: TRBD1 (5 bases). Being an ORF, TRBV23-1 has a function that is uncertain. The ends were cut back, 4 bases at V and 7 bases at J, with 10 bases in the middle. CDR3 length: 12 amino acids. DNA of the CDR3: TGCGCCAGCAGTCGCAGGGAGGGTGGCTACACCTTC. Encoded protein: CASSRREGGYTF.

The V and J genes are TRBV30 and TRBJ1-6; a weak D match, TRBD1 (6 bases). Trimming took off 5 bases at V and 4 bases at J, with 21 bases between the two ends. CDR1 GTSNPN and CDR2 SVGIG come from the germline V gene (reference sequence). This CDR3 region has 17 residues. CDR3 loop: CAWSPPDGGLYNSPLHF. CDR3 in DNA: TGTGCCTGGTCCCCGCCCGACGGGGGGCTTTATAATTCACCCCTCCACTTT.

The rearrangement links TRBV28 to TRBJ1-4; D not resolved. The CDR3 is 13 residues long. Germline CDR1 is MDHEN and CDR2 is SYDVKM. Between the trimmed V and J ends, which lost 8 bases and 13 bases, there was a span of 20 bases. The CDR3 reads CASSPPGWTGLFF. The CDR3 nucleotides read TGTGCCAGCTCCCCTCCGGGGTGGACGGGACTGTTTTTT.

This clone was recorded once. The rearrangement joins TRBV3-1 (or the pseudogene TRBV3-2) to TRBJ1-3; 7 nucleotides match TRBD1. The V gene end was trimmed by 6 bases and the J gene end by 7 bases; junction bases not matched to a gene: 9. The CDR3 length is 14 residues. Looked up from germline, CDR1 is LGHDT and CDR2 is YNNKEL (reference sequence). This chain's CDR3 is CASSPRQGTNTIYF. As DNA, the CDR3 is TGTGCCAGCAGTCCTAGACAGGGAACGAACACCATATATTTT.

CDR3 in amino acids: CASSLTSGTYNEQFF. Here the CDR3 DNA reads TGTGCCAGCAGCTTGACTAGCGGGACCTACAATGAGCAGTTCTTC. The J gene is TRBJ2-1, the V gene TRBV5-5, with 10 bases fitting TRBD2. In germline, CDR1 is SGHKS, CDR2 YYEKEE (reference sequence). The CDR3 runs to 15 residues. V gave up 1 base and J gave up 2 bases; unmatched junction bases: 0.

The gene calls are TRBV27 and TRBJ1-4; unclear D gene. From germline, CDR1 is MNHEY and CDR2 SMNVEV (reference sequence). This CDR3 is built from 15 residues. Trimming took off 9 bases at V and 7 bases at J, with 21 bases between the two ends. CDR3 in amino acids: CASSPVGEWIEKLFF. The CDR3 DNA follows: TGTGCCAGTTCGCCCGTGGGAGAGTGGATTGAAAAACTGTTTTTT.

This chain joins TRBV6-2 or TRBV6-3 and TRBJ1-1; possible D gene TRBD1, 6 bases. The V and J ends lost 2 bases and 10 bases respectively, with 11 bases between them. This CDR3 contains 12 residues. The germline V gene encodes CDR1 MNHEY and CDR2 SVGEGT. The CDR3 DNA follows: TGTGCCAGCAGTTACGGGGGCCTGGGAGCTTTCTTT. Protein: CASSYGGLGAFF.

The chain employs TRBV28 and TRBJ1-1; D is undetermined. Trimming cost V 3 bases and J 1 base, with 12 bases left between them. The germline gives CDR1 MDHEN, CDR2 SYDVKM. This CDR3 has 15 amino acids. In DNA form, the CDR3 reads TGTGCCAGCAGTTTCTTGCCAGGCGAGAACACTGAAGCTTTCTTT. It yields the protein CASSFLPGENTEAFF.

The rearrangement joins TRBV14 to TRBJ2-1; tentative D call: TRBD1 (6 bases). V lost 8 bases and J lost 8, with 19 bases in between. This CDR3 region has 14 residues. Germline V gene data show CDR1 as SGHDN and CDR2 as FVKESK. The CDR3 sequence: CASAETGKIHEQFF. For the CDR3, the DNA is TGTGCCAGCGCGGAGACAGGCAAAATCCATGAGCAGTTCTTC.

The chain recombines TRBV6-1 with TRBJ1-2; tentative D call: TRBD1 (6 bases). CDR3 length: 14 amino acids. Germline V CDR1 and CDR2: MNHNS, SASEGT. The germline V and J ends were trimmed by 2 bases and 4 bases, with 11 bases remaining between them. The DNA of the CDR3 is TGTGCCAGCAGTGAAACAGGGAGATTCTATGGCTACACCTTC. Its translation: CASSETGRFYGYTF.

The chain links TRBV10-3 to TRBJ2-1; D gene uncertain. The V end lost 0 bases, the J end lost 8 bases, and 17 bases lay between the germline ends. The CDR3 spans 16 residues. Germline V gives CDR1 ENHRY, CDR2 SYGVKD. The CDR3 nucleotides read TGTGCCATCAGTGAGTCAAAAGAGGCTTTCGGCCATGAGCAGTTCTTC. Its translation is CAISESKEAFGHEQFF.

The chain employs TRBV5-1 and TRBJ1-6; the D is unclear. The V gene lost 4 bases and the J gene lost 9 bases, with 20 bases spanning the gap. CDR1 and CDR2 from the germline V gene are SGHRS and YFSETQ. This CDR3 is built from 16 residues. The CDR3 DNA follows: TGCGCCAGCAGCCCTACCTTTGGAGGTCCAGGTTCACCCCTCCACTTT. Residues: CASSPTFGGPGSPLHF.

This sequence joins TRBV19 and TRBJ1-5, with TRBD1 identical over 9 bases. Germline V gene data show CDR1 as LNHDA and CDR2 as SQIVND (reference sequence). The CDR3 covers 14 residues. V shed 7 bases and J 7 bases; nucleotides not matched to a gene: 8. Here the CDR3 reads CASTVDRGRQPQHF. CDR3 coding DNA: TGTGCCAGTACCGTGGACAGGGGTCGGCAGCCCCAGCATTTT.

The chain combines TRBV6-5 with TRBJ2-7; maybe TRBD2 (6 bases). This CDR3 is 14 amino acids long. The germline CDR1 and CDR2 sequences are MNHEY and SVGAGI. The V and J ends lost 6 bases and 3 bases respectively, with 15 bases between them. CDR3 DNA: TGTGCCAGCAGCAACGCGGGACGGAACTACGAGCAGTACTTC. Translation gives CASSNAGRNYEQYF.

The V gene is TRBV6-6, the J gene TRBJ2-7; perhaps TRBD1 as D (5 bases). Germline V gene lookup returns CDR1 MNHNY and CDR2 SVGAGI (reference sequence). Trimming removed 2 bases from V and 0 bases from J, with 14 bases in between. The CDR3 contains 16 residues. CDR3: CASSYGLRASSYEQYF. The CDR3, as DNA: TGTGCCAGCAGTTACGGTCTCAGGGCTAGCTCCTACGAGCAGTACTTC.

The V and J genes are TRBV7-2 and TRBJ1-5, with D perhaps TRBD1 (6 bases). Germline-derived CDR1 and CDR2 are SGHTA and FQGNSA. The V and J ends lost 1 base and 0 bases respectively, with 10 bases between them. The CDR3 extends over 16 amino acids. The CDR3, as DNA: TGTGCCAGCAGCTTAGTTGGGACATATAGCAATCAGCCCCAGCATTTT. As protein: CASSLVGTYSNQPQHF.

This clone was observed once. The V and J genes are TRBV12-5 and TRBJ2-7; D is perhaps TRBD2 (5 bases). Trimming removed 3 bases from V and 1 base from J, with 16 bases in between. Germline V gene data show CDR1 as LGHNT and CDR2 as FRNRAP. The CDR3 totals 16 residues. The DNA for the CDR3 is TGTGCTAGTGGTTTCTTTGGAGCGGTTCTTTCCTACGAGCAGTACTTC. Translated, it gives CASGFFGAVLSYEQYF.